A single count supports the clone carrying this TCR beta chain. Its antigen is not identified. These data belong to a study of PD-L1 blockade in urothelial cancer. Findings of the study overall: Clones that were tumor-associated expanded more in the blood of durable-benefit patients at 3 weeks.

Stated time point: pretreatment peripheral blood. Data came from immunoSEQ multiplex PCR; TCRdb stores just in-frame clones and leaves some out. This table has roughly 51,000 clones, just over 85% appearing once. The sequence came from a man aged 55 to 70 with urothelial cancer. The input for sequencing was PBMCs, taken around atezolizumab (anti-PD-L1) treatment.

CDR3 sequence (DNA): TGTGCCAGCAGCTTAGTCAGGGGGCCCACTGGCTACACCTTC. Protein product: CASSLVRGPTGYTF. The chain uses TRBV7-9 and TRBJ1-2; 8 nucleotides align to TRBD1. V lost 1 base and J lost 7; bases outside the gene matches: 5. The CDR3 runs 14 residues. Per germline, CDR1 SEHNR and CDR2 FQNEAQ (reference sequence).